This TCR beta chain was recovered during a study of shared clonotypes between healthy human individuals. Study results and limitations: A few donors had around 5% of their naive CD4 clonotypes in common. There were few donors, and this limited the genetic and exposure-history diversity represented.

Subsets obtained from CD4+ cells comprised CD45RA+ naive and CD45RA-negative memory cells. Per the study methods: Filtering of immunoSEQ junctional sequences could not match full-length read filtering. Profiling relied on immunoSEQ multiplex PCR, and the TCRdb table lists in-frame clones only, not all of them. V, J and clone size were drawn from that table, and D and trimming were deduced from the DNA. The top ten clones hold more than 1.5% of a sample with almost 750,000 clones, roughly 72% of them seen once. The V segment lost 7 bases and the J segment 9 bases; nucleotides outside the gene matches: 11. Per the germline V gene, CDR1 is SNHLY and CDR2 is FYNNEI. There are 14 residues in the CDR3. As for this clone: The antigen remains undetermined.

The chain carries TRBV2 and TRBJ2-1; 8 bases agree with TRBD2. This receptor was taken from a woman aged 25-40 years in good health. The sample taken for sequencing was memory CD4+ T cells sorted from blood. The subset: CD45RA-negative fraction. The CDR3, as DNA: TGTGCCAGCAACAGGCTAGCGGGTAGGTCTGAGCAGTTCTTC. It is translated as CASNRLAGRSEQFF.